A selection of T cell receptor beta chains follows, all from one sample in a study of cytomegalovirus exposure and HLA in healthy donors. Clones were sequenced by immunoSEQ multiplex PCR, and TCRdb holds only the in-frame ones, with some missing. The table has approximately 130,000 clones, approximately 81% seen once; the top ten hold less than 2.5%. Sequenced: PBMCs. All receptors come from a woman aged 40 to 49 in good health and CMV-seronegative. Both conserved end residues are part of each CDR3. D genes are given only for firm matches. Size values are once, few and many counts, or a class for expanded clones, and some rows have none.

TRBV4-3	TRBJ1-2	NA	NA	CASSPLEAGEAYGYTF	TGCGCCAGCAGCCCCTTGGAGGCAGGGGAAGCATATGGCTACACCTTC
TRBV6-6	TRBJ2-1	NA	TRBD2	CASRTSGGLEQFF	TGTGCCAGCAGGACTAGCGGGGGGCTGGAGCAGTTCTTC
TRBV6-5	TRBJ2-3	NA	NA	CASSYGRGDTQYF	TGTGCCAGCAGTTACGGCAGAGGAGATACGCAGTATTTT
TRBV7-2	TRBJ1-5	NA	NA	CASSLTGIRQPQHF	TGTGCCAGCAGCTTAACAGGTATCCGTCAGCCCCAGCATTTT
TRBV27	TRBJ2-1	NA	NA	CASSLRGANEQFF	TGTGCCAGCAGTTTACGGGGGGCCAATGAGCAGTTCTTC
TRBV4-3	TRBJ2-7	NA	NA	CASSQEAVSAGPYEQYF	TGCGCCAGCAGCCAAGAGGCCGTATCGGCGGGGCCCTACGAGCAGTACTTC
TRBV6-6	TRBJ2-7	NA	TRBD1	CASNLQGDEQYF	TGTGCCAGCAACCTACAGGGGGACGAGCAGTACTTC
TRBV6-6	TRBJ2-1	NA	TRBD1	CAIALGGLYNEQFF	TGTGCCATCGCCCTAGGGGGCCTCTACAATGAGCAGTTCTTC
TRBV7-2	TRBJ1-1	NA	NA	CASSLRARRNTEAFF	TGTGCCAGCAGCTTGAGGGCGCGACGAAACACTGAAGCTTTCTTT
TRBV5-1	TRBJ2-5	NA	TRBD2	CASSQVGGLRGGQETQYF	TGCGCCAGCAGTCAGGTTGGGGGTCTGCGGGGGGGCCAAGAGACCCAGTACTTC
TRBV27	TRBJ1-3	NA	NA	CASRDRNSGNTIYF	TGTGCCAGCCGAGACAGAAACTCTGGAAACACCATATATTTT
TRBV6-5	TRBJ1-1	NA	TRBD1	CASSDTGGTEAFF	TGTGCCAGCAGTGACACAGGGGGCACTGAAGCTTTCTTT
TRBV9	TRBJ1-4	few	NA	CASSADSATNEKLFF	TGTGCCAGCAGCGCAGACAGCGCAACTAATGAAAAACTGTTTTTT